The text below deals with one T cell receptor (beta chain). J gave up 6 bases and V 5 bases, and 10 bases lay outside the gene matches. Germline V gene lookup returns CDR1 LNHDA and CDR2 SQIVND (reference sequence). This CDR3 is built from 15 residues. The sample comes from a study of blood T cell repertoires in COVID-19. Study at large: T cells, B-cell-depleted T cells, or PBMCs provided the cDNA or gDNA that served as material.

Source study methods: Reference gene primer amplification gave estimated nucleated cell counts. The table came from immunoSEQ multiplex PCR; TCRdb's copy has only in-frame clones and leaves some out. V and J calls and clone size are given by that table; D and trimming were obtained from the DNA. The sample includes about 49,000 clones, about 76% of them seen just once. The chain is built from TRBV19 and TRBJ2-3, with TRBD1 identical over 8 bases. The origin of this receptor is an elderly woman with COVID-19, enrolled during active disease. The sequencing input was peripheral blood. The CDR3 sequence: CASSPGQVWSDTQYF. The CDR3 DNA reads TGTGCCAGTAGTCCGGGACAGGTTTGGTCGGATACGCAGTATTTT.